The source of this T cell receptor beta chain is a study of T cell responses to AZD1222 COVID-19 vaccine. Study-level points and caveats: Spike-specific TCR breadth and depth both grew after two AZD1222 doses. Clonal diversity may have been underestimated in mostly white British donors.

The protocol was immunoSEQ multiplex PCR, while the TCRdb copy is restricted to in-frame clones and leaves out a portion. The sample shows about 73,000 clones, approximately 89% of them seen only once. In the case of this clone: The antigen remains unidentified.

CDR1 is LNHDA and CDR2 is SQIVND in the germline V gene (reference sequence). The CDR3 runs to 15 residues. Unmatched junction bases numbered 13, after V lost 7 bases and J lost 8 bases. This clonotype was obtained from an adult who received the AZD1222 COVID-19 vaccine. The chain links TRBV19 to TRBJ1-2; TRBD1 agrees at 10 bases. Sequenced here: peripheral blood, sampled 28 days after the second AZD1222 dose. The chain's CDR3 is CASIFVRDRGRGYTF. CDR3 in DNA: TGTGCCAGTATATTCGTCCGGGACAGGGGACGGGGCTACACCTTC.